A selection of T cell receptor beta chains follows, all from one sample in a study of blood T cell repertoires in COVID-19. The method was immunoSEQ multiplex PCR; TCRdb's version includes in-frame clones alone and lacks a portion of them. The table shows roughly 380,000 clones, with about 91% occurring only once. The sequencing input was peripheral blood. These receptors were collected from a woman aged 40 to 55 with COVID-19, enrolled during active disease. Both conserved end residues are part of each CDR3. A D gene is named only where the DNA matches it firmly. Expanded clones get a size class; other rows say once, few or many, or leave the size out.

>TRBV3-1/TRBV3-2|.|TRBJ1-3|.
TGTGCCAGCAGCCAACAGGGGACGAGCTTCTCTGGAAACACCATATATTTT
CASSQQGTSFSGNTIYF
>TRBV5-1|.|TRBJ1-6|.
TGCGCCAGCAGCTTGGGAAGGGCAGGGTCGGATACACCCCTCCACTTT
CASSLGRAGSDTPLHF
>TRBV4-1|.|TRBJ1-4|.
TGCGCCAGCAGCCAAGAGTGGGGCCAGGGCAGCGAAAAACTGTTTTTT
CASSQEWGQGSEKLFF
>TRBV18|.|TRBJ1-5|.
TGTGCCAGCTCACCACAAGGGGTTGATAGCAATCAGCCCCAGCATTTT
CASSPQGVDSNQPQHF
>TRBV4-3|.|TRBJ2-2|TRBD2
TGCGCCAGCAGCCTTGTCCTGGGGGGGGACACCGGGGAGCTGTTTTTT
CASSLVLGGDTGELFF
>TRBV6-5|once|TRBJ1-3|.
TGTGCCAGCAGTTCTACTCGCGACTCTGGAAACACCATATATTTT
CASSSTRDSGNTIYF
>TRBV27|.|TRBJ1-4|.
TGTGCCAGCAGTTTAAGAGGGGGTCGCGAAAAACTGTTTTTT
CASSLRGGREKLFF
>TRBV9|.|TRBJ2-3|TRBD2
TGTGCCAGCAGCAACCGCGGGGGACTCACAGATACGCAGTATTTT
CASSNRGGLTDTQYF
>TRBV27|.|TRBJ1-6|TRBD1
TGTGCCAGCAGTTGGACAGGCGATAATTCACCCCTCCACTTT
CASSWTGDNSPLHF
>TRBV5-4|.|TRBJ1-1|.
TGTGCCAGCAGCTTTCGAGAGAACACTGAAGCTTTCTTT
CASSFRENTEAFF
>TRBV29-1|.|TRBJ2-1|TRBD2
TGCAGCGTTGGGTCCTACAACTTCAGACTAGCCAATGAGCAGTTCTTC
CSVGSYNFRLANEQFF
>TRBV24-1|few|TRBJ1-2|TRBD1
TGTGCCACCAGTAACAGGGGCTTTAGTGGCTACACCTTC
CATSNRGFSGYTF
>TRBV4-3|.|TRBJ2-1|TRBD2
TGCGCCAGCAGCGTGATAGCGGGAGTCGGCAATGAGCAGTTCTTC
CASSVIAGVGNEQFF
>TRBV2|.|TRBJ1-5|.
TGTGCCAGCAGTGAAGGCCCGAGCCAGCCCCAGCATTTT
CASSEGPSQPQHF
>TRBV7-9|.|TRBJ2-7|TRBD1
TGTGCCAGCAGCCCCCCCGGGACAGGGGGCTACGAGCAGTACTTC
CASSPPGTGGYEQYF
>TRBV5-4|.|TRBJ2-3|.
TGTGCCAGCAGCTTGGCCGGGACAAGCACAGATACGCAGTATTTT
CASSLAGTSTDTQYF
>TRBV5-4|few|TRBJ1-4|TRBD1
TGTGCCAGCAGCTTGGGAGGGGGCGATGAAAAACTGTTTTTT
CASSLGGGDEKLFF
>TRBV25-1|.|TRBJ1-4|.
TGTGCCAGCAGTGAATCACGAGGGCTTAATGAAAAACTGTTTTTT
CASSESRGLNEKLFF
>TRBV19|.|TRBJ1-4|.
TGTGCCAGTACCCTACAGGGTTCTAATGAAAAACTGTTTTTT
CASTLQGSNEKLFF
>TRBV19|.|TRBJ1-5|.
TGTGCCAGTACCTTCGGGGGTCAGCCCCAGCATTTT
CASTFGGQPQHF
>TRBV18|.|TRBJ2-1|TRBD1
TGTGCCAGCTCACCACCGGGACAGGGACGGGATGAGCAGTTCTTC
CASSPPGQGRDEQFF
>TRBV27|.|TRBJ2-7|TRBD1
TGTGCCAGCAGTCCCGGGACAGGGTACGAGCAGTACTTC
CASSPGTGYEQYF